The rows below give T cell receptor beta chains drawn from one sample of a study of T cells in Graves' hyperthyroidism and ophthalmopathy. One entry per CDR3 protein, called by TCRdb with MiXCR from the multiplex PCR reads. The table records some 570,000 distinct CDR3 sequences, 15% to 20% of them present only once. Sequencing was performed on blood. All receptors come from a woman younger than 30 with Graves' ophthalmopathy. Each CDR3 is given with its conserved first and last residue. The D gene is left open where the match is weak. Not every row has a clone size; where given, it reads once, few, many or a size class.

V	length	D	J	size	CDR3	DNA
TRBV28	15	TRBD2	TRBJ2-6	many	CASSSGGSEANVLTF	TGTGCCAGCAGTTCCGGGGGGTCTGAAGCCAACGTCCTGACTTTC
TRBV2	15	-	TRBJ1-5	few	CASRRDIANNQPQHF	TGTGCCAGCAGACGGGACATCGCCAACAATCAGCCCCAGCATTTT
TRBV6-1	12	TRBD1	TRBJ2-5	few	CASSTTDRARYF	TGTGCCAGCAGTACAACGGACAGGGCCAGGTACTTC
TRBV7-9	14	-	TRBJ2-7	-	CASSLAGQFYEQYF	TGTGCCAGCAGCTTAGCAGGTCAGTTCTACGAGCAGTACTTC
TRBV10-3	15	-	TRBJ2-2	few	CAVHAGFGYTGELFF	TGTGCCGTACACGCGGGGTTCGGGTACACCGGGGAGCTGTTTTTT
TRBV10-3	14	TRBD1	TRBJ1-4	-	CAISESDRAEKLFF	TGTGCCATCAGTGAGTCAGACAGGGCTGAAAAACTGTTTTTT
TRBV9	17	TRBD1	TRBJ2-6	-	CASSVGQSRAGANVLTF	TGTGCCAGCAGCGTGGGACAGTCCCGGGCTGGGGCCAACGTCCTGACTTTC
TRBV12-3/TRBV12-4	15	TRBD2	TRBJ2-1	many	CASSYSAGGDNEQFF	TGTGCCAGCAGTTACTCAGCGGGAGGGGACAATGAGCAGTTCTTC
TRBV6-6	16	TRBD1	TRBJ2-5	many	CASSYGQGLGQETQYF	TGTGCCAGCAGTTACGGACAGGGGTTGGGCCAAGAGACCCAGTACTTC
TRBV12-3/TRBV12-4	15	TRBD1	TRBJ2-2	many	CASSSGQGRTGELFF	TGTGCCAGCAGTTCGGGACAGGGTCGGACCGGGGAGCTGTTTTTT
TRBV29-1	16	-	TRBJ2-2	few	CSVEDPWQGNTGELFF	TGCAGCGTTGAAGATCCCTGGCAGGGGAACACCGGGGAGCTGTTTTTT
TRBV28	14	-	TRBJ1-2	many	CASSLPLQGSGYTF	TGTGCCAGCAGTTTACCCCTCCAGGGTAGTGGCTACACCTTC
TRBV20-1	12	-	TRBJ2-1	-	CSASGPYNEQFF	TGCAGTGCTTCCGGGCCCTACAATGAGCAGTTCTTC
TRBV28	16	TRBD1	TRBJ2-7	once	CASSLIGWTGTDEQYF	TGTGCCAGCAGTTTGATTGGGTGGACAGGGACCGACGAGCAGTACTTC
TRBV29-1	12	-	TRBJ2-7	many	CSVEQETYEQYF	TGCAGCGTTGAACAGGAAACCTACGAGCAGTACTTC
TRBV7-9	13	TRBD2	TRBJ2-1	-	CASSPSGGYEQFF	TGTGCCAGCAGCCCTAGCGGGGGCTATGAGCAGTTCTTC
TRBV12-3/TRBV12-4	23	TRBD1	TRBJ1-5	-	CASSPSGTGGESVQIFGNQPQHF	TGTGCCAGCAGTCCGAGCGGGACAGGGGGCGAGTCAGTACAAATCTTCGGCAATCAGCCCCAGCATTTT
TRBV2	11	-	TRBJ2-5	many	CASSAGKTQYF	TGTGCCAGCAGTGCGGGAAAGACCCAGTACTTC
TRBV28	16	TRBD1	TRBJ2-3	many	CASSLAGTGWTDTQYF	TGTGCCAGCAGTTTGGCCGGGACAGGGTGGACAGATACGCAGTATTTT
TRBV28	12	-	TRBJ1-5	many	CASSGRYQPQHF	TGTGCCAGCAGTGGACGGTATCAGCCCCAGCATTTT
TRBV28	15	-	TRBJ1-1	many	CASSLSARDYTEAFF	TGTGCCAGCAGTTTATCGGCCAGAGATTACACTGAAGCTTTCTTT
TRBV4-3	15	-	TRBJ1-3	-	CASSQDIISGNTIYF	TGCGCCAGCAGCCAAGACATTATCTCTGGAAACACCATATATTTT
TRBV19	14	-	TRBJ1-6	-	CASSTRDGNSPLHF	TGTGCCAGTAGTACCCGGGACGGGAATTCACCCCTCCACTTT
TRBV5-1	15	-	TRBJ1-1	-	CASSLPEGIGTEAFF	TGCGCCAGCAGCTTGCCGGAGGGGATAGGCACTGAAGCTTTCTTT
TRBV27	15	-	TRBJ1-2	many	CASSSSGTWNYGYTF	TGTGCCAGCAGTTCCTCCGGGACCTGGAACTATGGCTACACCTTC
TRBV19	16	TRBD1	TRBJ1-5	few	CASSVSGTAFNQPQHF	TGTGCCAGTAGTGTTTCCGGGACAGCCTTCAATCAGCCCCAGCATTTT
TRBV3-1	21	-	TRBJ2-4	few	CASRLKCPGPSEAIGKNIQYF	TGTGCCAGCAGATTGAAATGCCCCGGTCCTTCAGAGGCCATAGGCAAAAACATTCAGTACTTC
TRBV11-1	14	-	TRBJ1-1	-	CASSPGTFGTEAFF	TGTGCCAGCAGCCCCGGGACTTTTGGGACTGAAGCTTTCTTT
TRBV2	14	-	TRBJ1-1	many	CASSQQGMNTEAFF	TGTGCCAGCAGTCAACAGGGAATGAACACTGAAGCTTTCTTT
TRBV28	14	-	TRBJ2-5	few	CASSSPGIQETQYF	TGTGCCAGCAGTTCCCCCGGGATCCAAGAGACCCAGTACTTC
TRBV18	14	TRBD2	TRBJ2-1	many	CASSPAGASNEQFF	TGTGCCAGCTCACCAGCGGGAGCTAGCAATGAGCAGTTCTTC
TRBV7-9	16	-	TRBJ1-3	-	CASSPPRGISGNTIYF	TGTGCCAGCAGCCCTCCGAGGGGGATTAGTGGAAACACCATATATTTT